Listed here are 25 T cell receptor beta chains from one sample, sequenced in a study of blood T cell repertoires in COVID-19. The data were produced by immunoSEQ multiplex PCR, yet TCRdb's version contains in-frame clones alone and is incomplete. Here the sample spans 85,000 to 95,000 clones, approximately 89% being singletons. The specimen sequenced was peripheral blood. Every receptor here comes from a man aged 55 to 69 with acute or convalescent COVID-19.

V and J are TRBV27 and TRBJ1-1; D remains unclear. CDR1 and CDR2 (germline): MNHEY, SMNVEV (reference sequence). V was shortened by 4 bases and J by 3 bases, with 6 bases between the two germline ends. The CDR3 is made up of 12 amino acids. The CDR3 sequence: CASSSRYTEAFF. As DNA, the CDR3 is TGTGCCAGCAGTTCTAGGTACACTGAAGCTTTCTTT.

The gene calls are TRBV29-1 and TRBJ1-2; a possible D gene is TRBD1 (5 bases). With 4 bases removed from V and 4 bases from J, the gap between germline ends came to 19 bases. The CDR3 totals 15 residues. Germline CDR1 reads SQVTM; CDR2 reads ANQGSEA. The CDR3 region is CSVGGLMGDIYGYTF. CDR3 sequence (DNA): TGCAGCGTTGGGGGACTTATGGGGGATATCTATGGCTACACCTTC.

The chain has TRBV5-1 and TRBJ2-3; 14 bases match TRBD2. The CDR3 length is 17 residues. In germline, CDR1 is SGHRS, CDR2 YFSETQ. V shed 5 bases, J shed 4 bases, and the junction held 9 bases outside the gene matches. This CDR3 reads CASRTGLAGVLADTQYF. The CDR3 DNA is TGCGCCAGCAGGACGGGACTAGCGGGAGTCTTAGCAGATACGCAGTATTTT. The full variable domain, with the rest looked up from reference TRBV5-1 and TRBJ2-3, is KAGVTQTPRYLIKTRGQQVTLSCSPISGHRSVSWYQQTPGQGLQFLFEYFSETQRNKGNFPGRFSGRQFSNSRSEMNVSTLELGDSALYLCASRTGLAGVLADTQYFGPGTRLTVL.

This clone occurred once. V and J are TRBV6-5 and TRBJ1-4, with 10 bases lining up with TRBD1. There are 14 residues in the CDR3. Germline V gene sequence: CDR1 MNHEY, CDR2 SVGAGI. V shed 6 bases, J shed 6 bases, and the junction held 4 bases outside the gene matches. The CDR3 DNA reads as TGTGCCAGCAGATTAGACAGGGGGCATGAAAAACTGTTTTTT. As protein: CASRLDRGHEKLFF.

This chain uses TRBV18 with TRBJ1-2, with D hard to call. This CDR3 has 13 residues. The V gene lost 0 bases and the J gene lost 5 bases, with 7 bases spanning the gap. Germline V gene sequence: CDR1 KGHSH, CDR2 LQKENI. As DNA, the CDR3 is TGTGCCAGCTCACCACCTGCCGGGTATGGCTACACCTTC. It specifies CASSPPAGYGYTF.

This clone was detected only a few times. The V call is TRBV7-9, the J call TRBJ2-3; maybe TRBD1 (5 bases). Germline values: CDR1 SEHNR, CDR2 FQNEAQ (reference sequence). Trimming took off 1 base at V and 6 bases at J, with 14 bases between the two ends. The CDR3 runs to 15 residues. The CDR3 loop reads CASSLEGSGYDTQYF. The CDR3 nucleotides read TGTGCCAGCAGCTTAGAGGGGTCCGGATACGATACGCAGTATTTT.

V gene TRBV6-5 combines with J gene TRBJ1-1; tentative D call: TRBD1 (5 bases). Deletions cut 5 bases from V and 5 bases from J, with 12 bases between. Germline lookup yields CDR1 MNHEY and CDR2 SVGAGI. The CDR3 is made up of 13 amino acids. CDR3 DNA: TGTGCCAGCAGTATCAGGGTTTGGACTGAAGCTTTCTTT. Residues: CASSIRVWTEAFF.

V is TRBV12-5 and J is TRBJ2-5, with TRBD2 matching 8 bases. The CDR3 runs to 15 residues. Trimming removed 6 bases from V and 5 bases from J; junction bases left unmatched: 11. Germline-derived CDR1 and CDR2 are LGHNT and FRNRAP. DNA for the CDR3: TGTGCTAGTGGGGGGGTAATAGCGGGACGGGAGACCCAGTACTTC. The encoded protein is CASGGVIAGRETQYF.

V gene TRBV11-2 combines with J gene TRBJ2-1; TRBD2 matches at 7 bases. J lost 3 bases, V lost 6 bases, and 8 bases had no gene match. CDR1 and CDR2 from the germline V gene are SGHAT and FQNNGV. The CDR3 sequence is 15 residues long. CDR3 loop: CASRKWTSGYNEQFF. CDR3 coding DNA: TGTGCCAGCAGGAAGTGGACTAGTGGCTACAATGAGCAGTTCTTC. The entire variable domain, with the rest obtained from reference TRBV11-2 and TRBJ2-1, is as follows: EAGVAQSPRYKIIEKRQSVAFWCNPISGHATLYWYQQILGQGPKLLIQFQNNGVVDDSQLPKDRFSAERLKGVDSTLKIQPAKLEDSAVYLCASRKWTSGYNEQFFGPGTRLTVL.

The chain is built from TRBV5-8 and TRBJ2-7; TRBD2 matches 8 bases. V shed 5 bases, J shed 4 bases, and the junction held 17 bases outside the gene matches. The CDR3 is 17 amino acids. Germline V CDR1 and CDR2: SGHTS, YDEGEE. The CDR3 coding sequence is TGTGCCAGCAGTTCAGTCAGGGCGGGAGGAGTGATTTACGAGCAGTACTTC. Translated, it gives CASSSVRAGGVIYEQYF.

In DNA, the CDR3 is TGTGCCAGCAGCTTGGCCACTCAGGGTCAAGAGACCCAGTACTTC. This translates into CASSLATQGQETQYF. The V and J genes are TRBV5-4 and TRBJ2-5; a possible D gene is TRBD1 (5 bases). The V end was cut by 0 bases, the J end by 2 bases, with 11 bases between. CDR1 and CDR2 from the germline V gene are SGHNT and YYREEE (reference sequence). The CDR3 totals 15 residues.

The chain joins TRBV5-1 to TRBJ2-3; possible D gene TRBD2, 6 bases. V was clipped by 1 base and J by 4 bases, with 10 bases between them. The CDR3 length is 14 residues. Germline V lookup: CDR1 SGHRS, CDR2 YFSETQ. As DNA, the CDR3 is TGCGCCAGCAGCTTGTCGGGGGTTCCAGATACGCAGTATTTT. This sequence encodes CASSLSGVPDTQYF.

The chain joins TRBV7-2 to TRBJ2-2, with 12 bases matching TRBD1. The CDR3 extends over 17 amino acids. The V and J ends lost 5 bases and 6 bases, in that order; junction bases with no gene match: 10. Per germline, CDR1 SGHTA and CDR2 FQGNSA. CDR3 coding DNA: TGTGCCAGCAGCGACCCATACCGGGACAGGGGGCCCGGGGAGCTGTTTTTT. Translation: CASSDPYRDRGPGELFF.

The chain uses TRBV6-5 and TRBJ2-7; D is undetermined. This CDR3 spans 14 amino acids. Germline V gene data show CDR1 as MNHEY and CDR2 as SVGAGI. Trimming stripped 4 bases from V and 2 bases from J, with 12 bases between. The CDR3: CASSSSVSTYEQYF. The CDR3 coding sequence is TGTGCCAGCAGTTCCAGTGTCTCGACCTACGAGCAGTACTTC.

This clone was seen a single time. The V call is TRBV18, the J call TRBJ1-1; D is undetermined. This CDR3 is built from 15 residues. The V end lost 6 bases, the J end lost 2 bases, and 16 bases lay between the germline ends. CDR1 is KGHSH and CDR2 is LQKENI in the germline V gene. Here the CDR3 reads CASSTESSPNTEAFF. The DNA for the CDR3 is TGTGCCAGCTCCACGGAGTCCAGCCCCAACACTGAAGCTTTCTTT.

This rearrangement joins TRBV5-1 to TRBJ2-3; D is ambiguous. Germline V CDR1 and CDR2: SGHRS, YFSETQ. Between the trimmed V and J ends, which lost 2 bases and 0 bases, there was a span of 10 bases. The length of the CDR3 is 15 residues. CDR3 DNA: TGCGCCAGCAGCTTAGCCGAGTCAAGCACAGATACGCAGTATTTT. Translation: CASSLAESSTDTQYF.

The chain employs TRBV25-1 and TRBJ2-5, with 8 positions matching TRBD1. With V trimmed by 5 bases and J by 4 bases, 9 bases remained unmatched. Per germline, CDR1 MGHDK and CDR2 SYGVNS. The CDR3 is 15 amino acids. The CDR3 is CASSSPGTGSETQYF. CDR3 coding DNA: TGTGCCAGCAGTAGTCCCGGGACAGGTTCAGAGACCCAGTACTTC.

The rearrangement links TRBV30 to TRBJ2-3, with D tentatively TRBD2 (6 bases). The ends were cut back, 4 bases at V and 4 bases at J, with 12 bases in the middle. The CDR3 consists of 13 residues. Looked up from germline, CDR1 is GTSNPN and CDR2 is SVGIG (reference sequence). The DNA of the CDR3 is TGTGCCTGGACCGTGGGGACTCCAGATACGCAGTATTTT. Its protein is CAWTVGTPDTQYF.

This clone appeared once. The rearrangement uses TRBV6-5 and TRBJ1-2, with TRBD1 identical over 8 bases. With 5 bases clipped from V and 8 bases from J, the junction kept 13 bases outside the gene matches. The CDR3 consists of 15 residues. Germline CDR1 reads MNHEY; CDR2 reads SVGAGI. The CDR3 loop reads CASSIRGQGDNGYTF. In nucleotides, the CDR3 is TGTGCCAGCAGTATCCGCGGACAGGGAGACAACGGCTACACCTTC.

CDR3 DNA sequence: TGCAGCGTTGTACGGACTAGTGCCGACAATGAGCAGTTCTTC. It is translated as CSVVRTSADNEQFF. The rearrangement links TRBV29-1 to TRBJ2-1; the match to TRBD2 covers 7 bases. CDR3 size: 14 residues. The trim removed 4 bases at V and 5 bases at J, leaving 8 bases unmatched. Germline V gives CDR1 SQVTM, CDR2 ANQGSEA.

V usage is TRBV27 and J usage is TRBJ2-1, with 8 bases that match TRBD2. The CDR3 spans 14 residues. The germline V gene encodes CDR1 MNHEY and CDR2 SMNVEV (reference sequence). J gave up 8 bases and V 9 bases, and 12 bases lay outside the gene matches. The CDR3 region is CASGIAGRGDEQFF. CDR3 bases: TGTGCCAGTGGGATAGCGGGACGGGGCGATGAGCAGTTCTTC.

The CDR3 is CASKTSAGSYNEQFF. DNA of the CDR3: TGTGCCAGCAAAACTAGCGCCGGCTCCTACAATGAGCAGTTCTTC. The V and J genes are TRBV2 and TRBJ2-1; 7 nucleotides match TRBD2. The CDR3 has 15 amino acids. CDR1 SNHLY and CDR2 FYNNEI come from the germline V gene. Trimming took 7 bases from V and 0 from J; bases not matched to a gene: 6.

The chain combines TRBV6-5 with TRBJ1-2; weak D call: TRBD1 (6 bases). V lost 6 bases, J lost 5 bases, and 16 bases lay in between. The germline gives CDR1 MNHEY, CDR2 SVGAGI. CDR3 length: 14 residues. As DNA, the CDR3 is TGTGCCAGCAGCACTACCCCCGGGACATATGGCTACACCTTC. Translating it yields CASSTTPGTYGYTF.

Concerning this clone itself: One end of the junction varies from germline; a read error may be responsible. The V call is TRBV5-8, the J call TRBJ2-7; 8 bases are a match to TRBD2. This CDR3 has 12 residues. Germline assignment: CDR1 SGHTS and CDR2 YDEGEE. The CDR3 DNA reads TGTGCCAGCGGTTTGGGACTAGTGGGCGTGGACTTC. Its protein product is CASGLGLVGVDF.

The V call is TRBV5-6, the J call TRBJ2-7, with 10 bases fitting TRBD1. Germline values: CDR1 SGHDT, CDR2 YYEEEE. CDR3 length: 15 amino acids. J was trimmed by 2 bases and V by 2 bases; bases with no gene match: 4. The CDR3 is CASSFRGQGPYEQYF. The CDR3 coding sequence is TGTGCCAGCAGCTTTAGGGGACAGGGGCCCTACGAGCAGTACTTC.